A single sample is the source of the 27 T cell receptor beta chains below, sequenced in a study of neurological immune-mediated disorders. TCRdb redid the calling of the 5' RACE reads with MiXCR, one entry per CDR3 protein. The table shows around 94,000 distinct CDR3 sequences, with 3.5% occurring only once. Source material: PBMCs. These receptors were collected from a woman aged 18-29 years with multiple sclerosis.

A few counts support this clonotype. This chain links TRBV20-1 with TRBJ2-1, with TRBD2 identical over 9 bases. The V gene end was trimmed by 6 bases and the J gene end by 3 bases; junction bases not matched to a gene: 12. The germline V gene encodes CDR1 DFQATT and CDR2 SNEGSKA (reference sequence). This CDR3 comprises 16 residues. CDR3 loop: CSANGPGLANYNEQFF. The DNA for the CDR3 is TGCAGTGCCAACGGACCGGGACTAGCAAACTACAATGAGCAGTTCTTC.

This clonotype was seen repeatedly, ten times or more. V usage is TRBV5-1 and J usage is TRBJ1-2, with a tentative D call TRBD1 (5 bases). The CDR3 is made up of 13 amino acids. CDR1 and CDR2 from the germline V gene are SGHRS and YFSETQ. Deletions cut 1 base from V and 8 bases from J, with 12 bases between. Here the CDR3 reads CASSLTRVSGYTF. CDR3 DNA sequence: TGCGCCAGCAGCTTGACCAGGGTGAGCGGCTACACCTTC.

At least ten counts were recorded for this clonotype. The V gene is TRBV20-1, the J gene TRBJ2-6; D not resolved. Germline values: CDR1 DFQATT, CDR2 SNEGSKA (reference sequence). The V and J ends lost 3 bases and 0 bases respectively, with 6 bases between them. There are 14 residues in the CDR3. Here the CDR3 reads CSASTPSGANVLTF. CDR3 bases: TGCAGTGCTAGTACGCCCTCTGGGGCCAACGTCCTGACTTTC.

The rearrangement uses TRBV5-5 and TRBJ2-3; TRBD2 matches 7 bases. Trimming took 5 bases from V and 2 from J; bases not matched to a gene: 2. The CDR3 is 13 residues long. The germline V gene encodes CDR1 SGHKS and CDR2 YYEKEE (reference sequence). CDR3 sequence (DNA): TGTGCCAGCAGGACTAGCTCCACAGATACGCAGTATTTT. This translates into CASRTSSTDTQYF.

This clonotype was found many times. The chain couples TRBV5-1 to TRBJ2-7; D gene ambiguous. V lost 2 bases and J 4 bases, leaving 16 bases between the germline ends. The CDR3 is 15 residues long. Germline assignment: CDR1 SGHRS and CDR2 YFSETQ. This chain's CDR3 is CASSLALQTGYEQYF. The CDR3 DNA is TGCGCCAGCAGCTTAGCTCTTCAGACTGGATACGAGCAGTACTTC.

This clonotype showed up many times. This chain connects TRBV7-6 to TRBJ2-7, with 13 bases fitting TRBD2. Trimming cost V 4 bases and J 5 bases; bases outside gene matches: 2. The CDR3 spans 14 residues. CDR1 and CDR2 from the germline V gene are SGHVS and FNYEAQ. In nucleotides, the CDR3 is TGTGCCAGCAGCTCGGGACTAGCGGGGAACGAGCAGTACTTC. Protein sequence: CASSSGLAGNEQYF.

This clonotype was counted many times. The chain joins TRBV7-8 to TRBJ1-1, with D perhaps TRBD1 (6 bases). The ends were cut back, 3 bases at V and 7 bases at J, with 15 bases in the middle. Germline V gives CDR1 SGHVS, CDR2 FQNEAQ. This CDR3 comprises 14 residues. The DNA of the CDR3 is TGTGCCAGCAGCTTTCTGGGGGCGCTGGGTGAAGCTTTCTTT. Protein product: CASSFLGALGEAFF.

This clonotype was detected many times. The genes are TRBV5-1 and TRBJ2-2; TRBD1 is a possible D gene (5 bases). CDR1 and CDR2 (germline): SGHRS, YFSETQ. V lost 1 base, J lost 7 bases, and 8 bases lay in between. The CDR3 sequence is 13 residues long. Written as DNA, the CDR3 is TGCGCCAGCAGCTTGCCAGGGTTCGGGGAGCTGTTTTTT. This encodes CASSLPGFGELFF.

This clonotype was seen repeatedly, ten times or more. The gene calls are TRBV6-5 and TRBJ2-7; either TRBD1 or TRBD2 may fit D (5 bases each). The V gene lost 3 bases and the J gene lost 3 bases, with 18 bases spanning the gap. Germline loops: CDR1 MNHEY, CDR2 SVGAGI. This CDR3 spans 16 amino acids. The CDR3 bases are TGTGCCAGCAGTTATGAGTCCGGGGACGCAGGCTACGAGCAGTACTTC. Protein product: CASSYESGDAGYEQYF.

Ten or more counts support this clonotype. The rearrangement uses TRBV12-5 and TRBJ2-6; D assignment may be TRBD1 or TRBD2 (5 bases each). This CDR3 spans 13 amino acids. CDR1 is LGHNT and CDR2 is FRNRAP in the germline V gene. V lost 8 bases and J 4 bases, leaving 9 bases between the germline ends. Written as DNA, the CDR3 is TGTGCTAGTAGGGGACCCGGGGCCAACGTCCTGACTTTC. It translates to CASRGPGANVLTF.

This clonotype was recorded many times. The V and J genes are TRBV7-2 and TRBJ2-7, with a weak D call TRBD2 (5 bases). The CDR3 length is 12 residues. V was pared by 5 bases and J by 6 bases, with 11 bases between. The germline V gene has CDR1 SGHTA and CDR2 FQGNSA. The CDR3, as DNA: TGTGCCAGCAGCGTCGACGGAGGCGAGCAGTACTTC. Amino acids: CASSVDGGEQYF.

This clonotype has at least ten counts. This rearrangement joins TRBV12-3 or TRBV12-4 to TRBJ1-4, with D unresolved. The CDR3 length is 11 residues. The germline V and J ends were trimmed by 7 bases and 5 bases, with 5 bases remaining between them. CDR3 sequence: CASTSNEKLFF. The CDR3 DNA sequence: TGTGCCAGCACCTCCAATGAAAAACTGTTTTTT.

This clonotype has at least ten counts. The chain links TRBV3-1 to TRBJ2-5; D is uncertain. V was pared by 1 base and J by 5 bases, with 14 bases between. Per germline, CDR1 LGHDT and CDR2 YNNKEL (reference sequence). The length of the CDR3 is 15 residues. In DNA, the CDR3 is TGTGCCAGCAGCCAAGGCAGGATCAACCGGGAGACCCAGTACTTC. Translated, it gives CASSQGRINRETQYF.

V is TRBV4-2 and J is TRBJ2-7; no clear D gene. This CDR3 has 13 amino acids. CDR1 is LGHNA, CDR2 YNFKEQ, per germline. Trimming removed 0 bases from V and 5 bases from J, with 8 bases in between. The CDR3 bases are TGTGCCAGCAGCCAAGATCTTCGCGACGAGCAGTACTTC. Protein sequence: CASSQDLRDEQYF.

Many counts were recorded for this clonotype. The chain combines TRBV20-1 with TRBJ1-1, with D perhaps TRBD1 (5 bases). Trimming took 4 bases from V and 5 from J, leaving 11 bases between them. The CDR3 has 12 amino acids. Germline assignment: CDR1 DFQATT and CDR2 SNEGSKA (reference sequence). The DNA for the CDR3 is TGCAGTGCTAAAACAGGCTTAACTGAAGCTTTCTTT. This sequence encodes CSAKTGLTEAFF.

This clonotype has at least ten counts. This rearrangement joins TRBV4-1 to TRBJ2-5; TRBD1 aligns across 10 bases. Trimming removed 2 bases from V and 5 bases from J; junction bases left unmatched: 8. This CDR3 has 16 amino acids. The germline V gene encodes CDR1 MGHRA and CDR2 YSYEKL. The CDR3 region is CASSQRTGGKRETQYF. As DNA, the CDR3 is TGCGCCAGCAGCCAACGGACAGGGGGGAAGCGGGAGACCCAGTACTTC.

The table lists this clonotype with many counts. The rearrangement joins TRBV29-1 to TRBJ2-7; possibly TRBD2 for D (6 bases). Germline V CDR1 and CDR2: SQVTM, ANQGSEA. V was shortened by 6 bases and J by 2 bases, with 17 bases between the two germline ends. This CDR3 comprises 14 residues. CDR3 amino acids: CSVAPGAGPYEQYF. The CDR3, as DNA: TGCAGCGTGGCCCCCGGAGCGGGTCCCTACGAGCAGTACTTC.

This clonotype showed up many times. The chain has TRBV20-1 and TRBJ2-1; 9 bases align to TRBD2. V gave up 3 bases and J gave up 0 bases; unmatched junction bases: 12. CDR1 DFQATT and CDR2 SNEGSKA come from the germline V gene (reference sequence). The CDR3 spans 18 residues. The CDR3 protein is CSARFSTSGHSSYNEQFF. The CDR3 region has the DNA TGCAGTGCTAGGTTCTCGACTAGCGGTCACAGCTCCTACAATGAGCAGTTCTTC.

The table lists this clonotype with many counts. Written as DNA, the CDR3 is TGCGCCAGCAGCTTGCCTAGCGTCACCTACGAGCAGTACTTC. Translation gives CASSLPSVTYEQYF. The chain joins TRBV5-1 to TRBJ2-7; weak D call: TRBD2 (6 bases). CDR1 SGHRS and CDR2 YFSETQ come from the germline V gene. This CDR3 has 14 residues. The V and J ends lost 1 base and 2 bases respectively, with 10 bases between them.

The chain joins TRBV4-3 to TRBJ2-4; D is undetermined. This CDR3 contains 14 residues. Germline V CDR1 and CDR2: LGHNA, YSLEER. Trimming cost V 0 bases and J 6 bases, with 9 bases left between them. The CDR3 coding sequence is TGCGCCAGCAGCCAAGAGCTGGGAATAAACATTCAGTACTTC. Its translation: CASSQELGINIQYF.

Ten or more counts support this clonotype. The rearrangement joins TRBV10-3 to TRBJ2-7; 10 positions agree with TRBD1. The CDR3 totals 15 residues. After removal of 4 bases from V and 2 bases from J, the junction contained 5 bases not matched to a gene. From germline, CDR1 is ENHRY and CDR2 SYGVKD. The CDR3 loop is CAISGGDRGPYEQYF. The DNA for the CDR3 is TGTGCCATCAGTGGGGGGGACAGGGGACCCTACGAGCAGTACTTC.

In this sample, this clonotype turned up many times. The J gene is TRBJ2-4, the V gene TRBV3-1, with D perhaps matching TRBD1 (6 bases). CDR1 LGHDT and CDR2 YNNKEL come from the germline V gene (reference sequence). Trimming took off 1 base at V and 8 bases at J, with 12 bases between the two ends. The length of the CDR3 is 14 residues. The CDR3 protein is CASSQAGQNHIQYF. CDR3 coding DNA: TGTGCCAGCAGCCAAGCTGGACAGAACCACATTCAGTACTTC.

The sample holds many counts of this clonotype. This chain links TRBV3-1 with TRBJ1-3; maybe TRBD1 (5 bases). Per germline, CDR1 LGHDT and CDR2 YNNKEL (reference sequence). The ends were cut back, 1 base at V and 8 bases at J, with 15 bases in the middle. The CDR3 spans 15 residues. The CDR3, as DNA: TGTGCCAGCAGCCAAGCTGGTGGACTGGGGGACACCATATATTTT. Amino acids: CASSQAGGLGDTIYF.

This clonotype was counted ten times or more. This rearrangement joins TRBV24-1 to TRBJ2-6; TRBD1 might be the D (6 bases). The CDR3 extends over 15 amino acids. CDR1 and CDR2 from the germline V gene are KGHDR and SFDVKD. Trimming removed 9 bases from V and 4 bases from J, with 15 bases in between. CDR3 protein: CATYGRGSGANVLTF. CDR3 sequence (DNA): TGTGCCACCTACGGCAGGGGATCAGGGGCCAACGTCCTGACTTTC.

This clonotype has at least ten counts. CDR3 nucleotide sequence: TGCGCCAGCAGCGAGGGTTATGGCTACACCTTC. It specifies CASSEGYGYTF. The chain has TRBV5-1 and TRBJ1-2; the D is unclear. The V and J ends lost 4 bases and 5 bases respectively, with 6 bases between them. CDR3 size: 11 residues. Looked up from germline, CDR1 is SGHRS and CDR2 is YFSETQ.

In its sample, this clonotype was seen many times. The chain is built from TRBV20-1 and TRBJ2-1; 7 positions match TRBD1. Germline V gives CDR1 DFQATT, CDR2 SNEGSKA (reference sequence). This CDR3 region has 15 residues. The V segment lost 1 base and the J segment 9 bases; nucleotides outside the gene matches: 12. CDR3 loop: CSARGPGQNYIEQFF. CDR3 in DNA: TGCAGTGCTAGAGGGCCGGGACAGAATTATATTGAGCAGTTCTTC.

This clonotype was found many times. The V call is TRBV20-1, the J call TRBJ2-1; TRBD2 aligns across 11 bases. V lost 1 base and J lost 0; bases outside the gene matches: 5. Germline CDR1 is DFQATT and CDR2 is SNEGSKA (reference sequence). The CDR3 length is 17 residues. The CDR3 DNA is TGCAGTGCTAGAGCTAGCGGGAGGAGCTACTCCTACAATGAGCAGTTCTTC. Amino acids: CSARASGRSYSYNEQFF.